These T cell receptor beta chains were read from a single sample in a study of technical replicates of blood from a handful of donors. Method: immunoSEQ multiplex PCR; TCRdb's copy keeps in-frame clones and lacks some. The sample has about 84,000 clones, roughly 98% seen once. Sequencing was carried out using T cells isolated from PBMCs. The origin of the receptors is a human donor in good health. The CDR3 runs from the conserved cysteine through the conserved F or W. A clone size is listed for some rows: how often the clone was seen (once, few, many), or a class if it is expanded.

. | TRBV4-1 | CASSQQGAAGLGGYTF
once | TRBV6-5 | CASSRSGTGVNEQFF
. | TRBV19 | CASSILLSSYEQYF
. | TRBV29-1 | CSVETGNYGYTF
once | TRBV10-3 | CATTGLAKTTDTQYF
. | TRBV5-6 | CASSFPGGTPRDPEQYF
. | TRBV11-2 | CASSLTQGRNTGELFF
. | TRBV9 | CASSVGTSLQETQYF
. | TRBV19 | CASSSKIGTGISGANVLTF
. | TRBV9 | CASSVVIGARPYEQYF
. | TRBV28 | CASSAEVGGAEDTQYF
. | TRBV6-1 | CASSGEGGLNTEAFF
. | TRBV2 | CASRPTMGRGTGELFF
. | TRBV27 | CASSTSGTGKTGELFF
once | TRBV5-4 | CASRAPEREEGPYEQYF
. | TRBV10-3 | CAISGLAGKDTQYF
. | TRBV2 | CASSVTSGGDTQYF
. | TRBV21-1 | CASSPPGLADYEQYF
. | TRBV10-3 | CAISESQVGGESPLHF
. | TRBV6-5 | CASSPGFSYEQYF
. | TRBV6-5 | CASSYSAGQDTQYF
. | TRBV5-1 | CASSPTTNYGYTF
. | TRBV4-1 | CASSQTGVNTEAFF
. | TRBV9 | CASSVAGGMRPSYNEQFF
. | TRBV13 | CASSILLGQSGQETQYF
. | TRBV5-5 | CASSITGSSYNEQFF
. | TRBV11-2 | CASSLVSAGETQYF
. | TRBV19 | CASSEGLTYEQYF
. | TRBV18 | CASSPPFQSEFF
. | TRBV15 | CATSRKGTDTQYF
. | TRBV28 | CASSSPLGQGASRGNEQFF
. | TRBV2 | CASIEGLAGAQETQYF
once | TRBV7-6 | CASSLLGPGELFF
. | TRBV27 | CASSWSKGSHEQYF
. | TRBV7-6 | CASSHPLQGVDTQYF
. | TRBV18 | CASSPGQVDSNQPQHF
few | TRBV9 | CASSVRSGGGDTDTQYF
. | TRBV5-1 | CASSLEGAVMNTEAFF
. | TRBV4-1 | CASSQPTSGSTDTQYF
. | TRBV5-4 | CASRHGGGTVYGYTF
. | TRBV11-2 | CASSLVGVKGYTF
. | TRBV18 | CASSPDRPYYGYTF
. | TRBV6-5 | CASSSVIDEQYF
. | TRBV18 | CASSHSSGQSKPSNTGELFF
once | TRBV5-1 | CASTLQLGLQGSEQYF